What follows are 26 T cell receptor beta chains derived from one specimen sequenced in a study of blood T cell repertoires in COVID-19. Clones were sequenced by immunoSEQ multiplex PCR, and TCRdb holds only the in-frame ones, with some missing. The profile shows 200,000 to 250,000 clones, 70% to 85% of them singletons. Sequencing was done on a sample of peripheral blood. The receptors here all came from a woman aged 80 or over with acute or convalescent COVID-19.

V usage is TRBV4-3 and J usage is TRBJ1-1, with 8 bases that match TRBD1. V was pared by 3 bases and J by 7 bases, with 7 bases of the junction left unmatched. The CDR3 contains 14 residues. The V gene's germline CDR1 is LGHNA and CDR2 YSLEER. The CDR3: CASSQLTGANEAFF. In nucleotides, the CDR3 is TGCGCCAGCAGCCAGCTGACAGGGGCAAATGAAGCTTTCTTT.

In its sample, this clone was seen a few times. The chain carries TRBV27 and TRBJ2-1; 10 bases agree with TRBD2. Trimming at V came to 5 bases and at J to 5 bases, leaving 9 bases not matched to a gene. The CDR3 runs 16 residues. The germline V gene has CDR1 MNHEY and CDR2 SMNVEV (reference sequence). CDR3: CASSPSGSLSHNEQFF. DNA of the CDR3: TGTGCCAGCAGTCCTAGCGGGAGCCTTTCCCACAATGAGCAGTTCTTC.

The CDR3 DNA sequence: TGCGCCAGCAGCTCACAGGGGCCTGGGACAGATACGCAGTATTTT. Protein product: CASSSQGPGTDTQYF. The gene calls are TRBV5-1 and TRBJ2-3, with 7 bases that match TRBD1. V lost 3 bases, J lost 3 bases, and 7 bases stayed unmatched. Germline V gene data show CDR1 as SGHRS and CDR2 as YFSETQ. The CDR3 has 15 amino acids.

The chain uses TRBV3-1 (or the pseudogene TRBV3-2) and TRBJ1-4, with TRBD1 identical over 9 bases. CDR1 LGHDT and CDR2 YNNKEL come from the germline V gene (reference sequence). The CDR3 contains 12 residues. The J segment lost 8 bases and the V segment lost 10 bases, leaving 5 bases of the junction unmatched. The CDR3 region is CATGTGREKLFF. CDR3 nucleotide sequence: TGTGCCACCGGGACAGGGCGAGAAAAACTGTTTTTT.

The DNA of the CDR3 is TGTGCCAGCAGGTTTACGACAGGGGGTAATTCACCCCTCCACTTT. Amino acid sequence: CASRFTTGGNSPLHF. This sequence joins TRBV7-9 and TRBJ1-6; TRBD1 aligns across 9 bases. Germline-derived CDR1 and CDR2 are SEHNR and FQNEAQ (reference sequence). The V gene end was trimmed by 6 bases and the J gene end by 6 bases; junction bases not matched to a gene: 6. This CDR3 is built from 15 residues.

This rearrangement joins TRBV7-3 to TRBJ2-1, with D possibly being TRBD1 (6 bases). V shed 5 bases and J shed 0 bases, with 14 bases lying between them. The CDR3 spans 16 residues. Germline CDR1 SGHTA, CDR2 FQGTGA. The CDR3 reads CASSEQGFGSYNEQFF. Written as DNA, the CDR3 is TGTGCCAGCAGCGAACAGGGCTTTGGCTCCTACAATGAGCAGTTCTTC. Full variable domain (remainder filled in from reference TRBV7-3 and TRBJ2-1): GAGVSQTPSNKVTEKGKYVELRCDPISGHTALYWYRQSLGQGPEFLIYFQGTGAADDSGLPNDRFFAVRPEGSVSTLKIQRTERGDSAVYLCASSEQGFGSYNEQFFGPGTRLTVL.

This clone was seen more than once but under ten times. The gene calls are TRBV19 and TRBJ1-2; D unclear. CDR3 size: 12 residues. With 3 bases removed from V and 4 bases from J, the gap between germline ends came to 6 bases. Germline V gene lookup returns CDR1 LNHDA and CDR2 SQIVND (reference sequence). The CDR3 spells CASSIPGYGYTF. CDR3 DNA sequence: TGTGCCAGTAGTATTCCGGGCTATGGCTACACCTTC.

The genes are TRBV19 and TRBJ2-6; 7 bases agree with TRBD1. The CDR3 is 17 residues long. Germline-derived CDR1 and CDR2 are LNHDA and SQIVND (reference sequence). Trimming cost V 3 bases and J 0 bases; bases outside gene matches: 5. CDR3 sequence reads: CASSIRQGLSGANVLTF. The DNA of the CDR3 is TGTGCCAGTAGTATTAGACAGGGCCTCTCTGGGGCCAACGTCCTGACTTTC.

There are a few counts of this clone. CDR3 DNA: TGTGCCAGTAGTCCGCGGACAGCGGGGGATACGCAGTATTTT. Its protein product is CASSPRTAGDTQYF. This rearrangement joins TRBV19 to TRBJ2-3, with D possibly matching TRBD2 (7 bases). The germline V and J ends were trimmed by 5 bases and 6 bases, with 15 bases remaining between them. The CDR3 length is 14 residues. The germline CDR1 and CDR2 sequences are LNHDA and SQIVND (reference sequence).

The chain links TRBV7-2 to TRBJ1-4; no firm D call. The CDR3 totals 14 residues. V was cut by 1 base and J by 4 bases, with 7 bases left in between. CDR1 is SGHTA, CDR2 FQGNSA, per germline. Written as DNA, the CDR3 is TGTGCCAGCAGCTTAGACACCCTTAATGAAAAACTGTTTTTT. This sequence encodes CASSLDTLNEKLFF.

The chain combines TRBV7-6 with TRBJ1-4; 7 positions match TRBD1. The CDR3 runs 16 residues. Germline CDR1 is SGHVS and CDR2 is FNYEAQ. Germline trimming cut 4 bases from V and 2 bases from J; bases unmatched to any gene: 7. The CDR3 loop is CASSSHTGATNEKLFF. For the CDR3, the DNA is TGTGCCAGCAGCTCCCATACAGGGGCGACTAATGAAAAACTGTTTTTT.

The chain is built from TRBV6-2 or TRBV6-3 and TRBJ2-5; 9 positions match TRBD2. V shed 2 bases, J shed 4 bases, and the junction held 8 bases outside the gene matches. This CDR3 spans 16 amino acids. Germline V gives CDR1 MNHEY, CDR2 SVGEGT. The CDR3 spells CASSYGVAGVLETQYF. Written as DNA, the CDR3 is TGTGCCAGCAGTTACGGGGTAGCGGGGGTGTTAGAGACCCAGTACTTC.

V usage is TRBV7-3 and J usage is TRBJ2-2; no clear D. Germline V gives CDR1 SGHTA, CDR2 FQGTGA. V gave up 2 bases and J gave up 6 bases, with 10 bases separating them. The CDR3 is 14 amino acids. The CDR3 region has the DNA TGTGCCAGCAGCTTACTTACTACTTCCGGGGAGCTGTTTTTT. Translating it yields CASSLLTTSGELFF.

V is TRBV18 and J is TRBJ2-7; D is possibly TRBD2 (6 bases). Germline V gene lookup returns CDR1 KGHSH and CDR2 LQKENI. The V gene lost 3 bases and the J gene lost 2 bases, with 8 bases spanning the gap. The CDR3 covers 13 residues. The CDR3 protein is CASSPASAYEQYF. In DNA form, the CDR3 reads TGTGCCAGCTCACCTGCTAGCGCCTACGAGCAGTACTTC.

The chain joins TRBV11-2 to TRBJ1-2, with TRBD1 identical over 7 bases. This CDR3 is 13 amino acids long. Germline trimming cut 4 bases from V and 4 bases from J; bases unmatched to any gene: 3. Germline V gene data show CDR1 as SGHAT and CDR2 as FQNNGV. The CDR3 nucleotides read TGTGCCAGCAGCTCAGACAGGGTCTATGGCTACACCTTC. This codes for CASSSDRVYGYTF.

The chain combines TRBV7-2 with TRBJ2-3; D might be TRBD2 (6 bases). Germline CDR1 SGHTA, CDR2 FQGNSA. CDR3 length: 16 residues. Trimming pared 5 bases from V and 2 bases from J, leaving 17 bases between. CDR3 region: CASSPQLAGLTDTQYF. CDR3 in DNA: TGTGCCAGCAGCCCCCAGCTGGCGGGGCTCACAGATACGCAGTATTTT.

The gene calls are TRBV6-5 and TRBJ1-6; tentatively, D is TRBD1 (5 bases). The CDR3 extends over 14 amino acids. Germline V gene data show CDR1 as MNHEY and CDR2 as SVGAGI. V lost 6 bases and J 8 bases, leaving 14 bases between the germline ends. CDR3 region: CASRASGGDSPLHF. The CDR3 DNA sequence: TGTGCCAGCAGGGCCTCGGGGGGGGATTCACCCCTCCACTTT.

V gene TRBV6-5 combines with J gene TRBJ1-1; tentatively, D is TRBD1 (5 bases). The germline V gene has CDR1 MNHEY and CDR2 SVGAGI. The CDR3 covers 14 residues. The V gene lost 7 bases and the J gene lost 5 bases, with 17 bases spanning the gap. This chain's CDR3 is CASTAQGAGTEAFF. The DNA for the CDR3 is TGTGCCAGCACCGCCCAGGGCGCGGGAACTGAAGCTTTCTTT.

The chain employs TRBV9 and TRBJ1-6; D is undetermined. V was trimmed by 3 bases and J by 5 bases, leaving 9 bases between them. CDR3 length: 14 amino acids. CDR1 and CDR2 from the germline V gene are SGDLS and YYNGEE. The CDR3 DNA follows: TGTGCCAGCAGCGCAGACTACAATAATTCACCCCTCCACTTT. Protein sequence: CASSADYNNSPLHF.

This clone has only a few counts. The rearrangement joins TRBV6-1 to TRBJ1-6; 9 bases are shared with TRBD1. The CDR3 contains 15 residues. V shed 3 bases and J 6 bases; nucleotides not matched to a gene: 3. CDR1 is MNHNS, CDR2 SASEGT, per germline. The DNA of the CDR3 is TGTGCCAGCAGTGAGACAGGGGGTTCTAATTCACCCCTCCACTTT. Its protein is CASSETGGSNSPLHF.

The V and J genes are TRBV3-1 (or the pseudogene TRBV3-2) and TRBJ2-7, with D unresolved. The length of the CDR3 is 14 residues. V lost 2 bases and J lost 1, with 9 bases in between. Germline V gene data show CDR1 as LGHDT and CDR2 as YNNKEL (reference sequence). CDR3 in amino acids: CASSQFTASYEQYF. The CDR3 DNA sequence: TGTGCCAGCAGCCAATTCACAGCTTCCTACGAGCAGTACTTC.

The V call is TRBV4-2, the J call TRBJ2-3; TRBD2 matches 8 bases. CDR3 length: 15 residues. Trimming cost V 4 bases and J 2 bases; bases outside gene matches: 5. Germline V CDR1 and CDR2: LGHNA, YNFKEQ. CDR3 in DNA: TGTGCCAGCAGCCCACGTAGCGGGGTCACAGATACGCAGTATTTT. Translating it yields CASSPRSGVTDTQYF.

The J gene is TRBJ2-2, the V gene TRBV15, with D possibly matching TRBD1 (5 bases). The V gene's germline CDR1 is LNHNV and CDR2 YYDKDF (reference sequence). CDR3 length: 15 residues. V gave up 1 base and J gave up 7 bases, with 13 bases separating them. The CDR3: CATSRGRVNIGELFF. CDR3 DNA sequence: TGTGCCACCAGCAGAGGCAGGGTTAATATCGGGGAGCTGTTTTTT.

This clone was recorded a few times. The genes are TRBV24-1 and TRBJ2-5; 9 bases line up with TRBD2. V was pared by 5 bases and J by 5 bases, with 11 bases of the junction left unmatched. The CDR3 loop spans 16 amino acids. Germline values: CDR1 KGHDR, CDR2 SFDVKD. In nucleotides, the CDR3 is TGTGCCACCAGTGGGGATAGCGGGAGTATGGGGGAGACCCAGTACTTC. Translation: CATSGDSGSMGETQYF.

The chain recombines TRBV18 with TRBJ2-7; the D is unclear. CDR3 length equals 14 residues. CDR1 KGHSH and CDR2 LQKENI come from the germline V gene. V dropped 5 bases and J dropped 2 bases, with 13 bases sitting between them. The CDR3 here is CASSSGGLPYEQYF. The DNA of the CDR3 is TGTGCCAGCTCAAGTGGCGGTCTTCCCTACGAGCAGTACTTC.

The count of this clone is one. The V and J genes are TRBV7-9 and TRBJ2-3; TRBD2 matches at 11 bases. Germline assignment: CDR1 SEHNR and CDR2 FQNEAQ (reference sequence). The J segment lost 4 bases and the V segment lost 2 bases, leaving 5 bases of the junction unmatched. The CDR3 sequence is 16 residues long. The CDR3 spells CASSLNSGRAADTQYF. The CDR3 DNA sequence: TGTGCCAGCAGCTTAAATAGCGGGAGGGCTGCAGATACGCAGTATTTT.